The rows below give T cell receptor beta chains drawn from one sample of a study of blood T cell repertoires in COVID-19. Measured with immunoSEQ multiplex PCR; TCRdb has only the in-frame clones, and not every one. This sample has roughly 210,000 clones, with around 89% found just once. The specimen was peripheral blood. The source of these receptors is a man between 65 and 85 years old with acute or convalescent COVID-19. Both conserved end residues are part of each CDR3. A D gene is named only where the DNA matches it firmly. The size entry is marked missing in some rows and otherwise reads once, few, many or a size class.

D gene	V gene	J gene	clone size	CDR3 length	CDR3 DNA	CDR3 protein
TRBD1	TRBV28	TRBJ1-3	-	16	TGTGCCAGCAGTTTGTTTACAGGGGGGACTGGAAACACCATATATTTT	CASSLFTGGTGNTIYF
-	TRBV19	TRBJ2-5	few	13	TGTGCCAGTAGTTACAGGAAGGGGGAGACCCAGTACTTC	CASSYRKGETQYF
TRBD2	TRBV4-3	TRBJ2-1	-	16	TGCGCCAGCAGCCGGAATCTAGCGGGAGCCTACAATGAGCAGTTCTTC	CASSRNLAGAYNEQFF
-	TRBV7-6	TRBJ1-1	-	14	TGTGCCAGCAGCCCAGGACAGAGGAACACTGAAGCTTTCTTT	CASSPGQRNTEAFF
-	TRBV18	TRBJ1-5	-	13	TGTGCCAGCTCACCGGCCAGTAATCAGCCCCAGCATTTT	CASSPASNQPQHF
-	TRBV9	TRBJ1-2	-	13	TGTGCCAGCAGCGTCATCCCAAACTATGGCTACACCTTC	CASSVIPNYGYTF
-	TRBV5-6	TRBJ2-7	-	13	TGTGCCAGCAGCTTGCGCGAGACCTACGAGCAGTACTTC	CASSLRETYEQYF
TRBD1	TRBV11-2	TRBJ2-2	-	16	TGTGCCAGCAGCTCGACGGGGACAGGGGGCACCGGGGAGCTGTTTTTT	CASSSTGTGGTGELFF
-	TRBV7-9	TRBJ2-5	-	16	TGTGCCAGCAGCTTAGTTAAAAATCTTTATCAAGAGACCCAGTACTTC	CASSLVKNLYQETQYF
TRBD2	TRBV4-3	TRBJ2-7	-	15	TGCGCCAGCAGCCAAGGAGTAGCGGGAGGGTACGAGCAGTACTTC	CASSQGVAGGYEQYF
-	TRBV6-5	TRBJ2-3	-	15	TGTGCCAGCAGTTACGGGCAGGGGATTACAGATACGCAGTATTTT	CASSYGQGITDTQYF
TRBD1	TRBV5-1	TRBJ1-1	-	16	TGCGCCAGCAGCCCCGACAGGGGGCTGATGAACACTGAAGCTTTCTTT	CASSPDRGLMNTEAFF
TRBD1	TRBV28	TRBJ2-7	once	13	TGTGCCAGCAGGGGACAGGGAGGCTACGAGCAGTACTTC	CASRGQGGYEQYF
TRBD1	TRBV5-1	TRBJ2-7	-	14	TGCGCCAGCAGCCCGGACAGGGGAGAAGCCGAGCAGTACTTC	CASSPDRGEAEQYF
TRBD1	TRBV4-2	TRBJ1-1	once	14	TGTGCCAGCAGCCTGGGACAGGGTAACACTGAAGCTTTCTTT	CASSLGQGNTEAFF
-	TRBV4-1	TRBJ2-7	few	13	TGCGCCAGCAGCCGATCAGGGTTATACGAGCAGTACTTC	CASSRSGLYEQYF
TRBD1	TRBV28	TRBJ1-2	-	16	TGTGCCAGCAGTTTTGTCACAGGGGCAGTAAACTATGGCTACACCTTC	CASSFVTGAVNYGYTF
TRBD2	TRBV18	TRBJ2-2	-	14	TGTGCCAGCTTGAGTAGCGGGAGCACCGGGGAGCTGTTTTTT	CASLSSGSTGELFF
TRBD1	TRBV11-3	TRBJ2-7	-	17	TGTGCCAGCAGCCCTACCGCCGGGACAGGGGCAACCTACGAGCAGTACTTC	CASSPTAGTGATYEQYF
TRBD1	TRBV2	TRBJ2-4	-	14	TGTGCCAGCCAACAGGGGGCGGCCAAAAACATTCAGTACTTC	CASQQGAAKNIQYF
TRBD2	TRBV7-2	TRBJ2-3	-	17	TGTGCCAGCAGCCCCCGACTAGCGGGACGTTCCACAGATACGCAGTATTTT	CASSPRLAGRSTDTQYF
TRBD1	TRBV3-1/TRBV3-2	TRBJ2-6	-	18	TGTGCCAGCAGCCAAACAGCAGGGGGCCTCAGTGGGGCCAACGTCCTGACTTTC	CASSQTAGGLSGANVLTF
TRBD2	TRBV5-1	TRBJ2-5	-	16	TGCGCCAGCAGCGCGGGACTAGCGGGAGGGCAAGAGACCCAGTACTTC	CASSAGLAGGQETQYF
TRBD2	TRBV2	TRBJ2-6	-	16	TGTGCCAGCAGTAAAGATCGGGGGGCTGGGGCCAACGTCCTGACTTTC	CASSKDRGAGANVLTF
TRBD2	TRBV15	TRBJ2-7	-	15	TGTGCCACCAGCAGGGGTTCAGCGGGAGCGGACGAGCAGTACTTC	CATSRGSAGADEQYF
-	TRBV7-2	TRBJ2-5	-	17	TGTGCCAGCAGCCTAACGAGCGGAGGACTGTACCAAGAGACCCAGTACTTC	CASSLTSGGLYQETQYF
TRBD1	TRBV5-4	TRBJ2-5	-	18	TGTGCCAGCAGCTTGGGGGTACAGGGGGCTCGGTCCCAAGAGACCCAGTACTTC	CASSLGVQGARSQETQYF
-	TRBV7-2	TRBJ2-3	once	19	TGTGCCAGCAGCTTACGTGTCCGAGGGGGGGATTCCCTTTTCACGGCGCAGTATTTT	CASSLRVRGGDSLFTAQYF
-	TRBV28	TRBJ2-7	-	15	TGTGCCAGCCGTCCTAGGGGCAGCGTGTCCCTCGAGCAGTACTTC	CASRPRGSVSLEQYF
TRBD2	TRBV28	TRBJ2-7	-	14	TGTGCCAGCAGCTCCTGGACTAGCGGGTACGAGCAGTACTTC	CASSSWTSGYEQYF
TRBD1	TRBV7-9	TRBJ1-3	-	17	TGTGCCAGCAGCGCCTACAGGGGGAGGCTGACTGGAAACACCATATATTTT	CASSAYRGRLTGNTIYF
TRBD1	TRBV29-1	TRBJ2-1	-	15	TGCAGCGTTGAAGGCGGGACAGGGGTTTACAATGAGCAGTTCTTC	CSVEGGTGVYNEQFF
-	TRBV18	TRBJ1-6	-	13	TGTGCCAGCTCACCTAGCGACAATTCACCCCTCCACTTT	CASSPSDNSPLHF
-	TRBV7-9	TRBJ2-7	-	16	TGTGCCAGCAGTGGAAAGTCCGGAAGGAGCTCCTACGAGCAGTACTTC	CASSGKSGRSSYEQYF
-	TRBV29-1	TRBJ2-5	-	12	TGCAGCGTTGAGGGCAGAGAAGAGACCCAGTACTTC	CSVEGREETQYF
TRBD2	TRBV11-2	TRBJ2-7	-	13	TGTGCCAGCAGTAGCGGGAGGGTTATCGAGCAGTACTTC	CASSSGRVIEQYF
TRBD1	TRBV7-8	TRBJ2-1	once	17	TGTGCCAGCAGCTTAAGAGACAGGGTTCTATCCTACAATGAGCAGTTCTTC	CASSLRDRVLSYNEQFF
-	TRBV7-2	TRBJ2-1	-	15	TGTGCCAGCAGCTCCGACGGGAGACTCTACAATGAGCAGTTCTTC	CASSSDGRLYNEQFF
TRBD1	TRBV19	TRBJ1-2	-	14	TGTGCCAGTAGTGTTGACAGGGGGCTGTATGGCTACACCTTC	CASSVDRGLYGYTF
-	TRBV5-1	TRBJ1-1	-	15	TGCGCCAGCAGCTTGGCCGGAGGGATGAACACTGAAGCTTTCTTT	CASSLAGGMNTEAFF
TRBD2	TRBV16	TRBJ2-7	few	11	TGTGCCAGCACCGCGGGGGTCGAGCAGTACTTC	CASTAGVEQYF
TRBD2	TRBV15	TRBJ2-7	-	14	TGTGCCACCAGCAGAGGGGGGACTAGTAACGAGCAGTACTTC	CATSRGGTSNEQYF
-	TRBV28	TRBJ1-1	few	15	TGTGCCAGCAGTTCTGGGGGCCATAAGAGCGCTGAAGCTTTCTTT	CASSSGGHKSAEAFF
TRBD1	TRBV19	TRBJ2-7	-	14	TGTGCCAGTAGTGGGGGACAGGGGTCCTACGAGCAGTACTTC	CASSGGQGSYEQYF
TRBD1	TRBV9	TRBJ2-1	-	15	TGTGCCAGCAGCGCTTCGGGACAGTCCTACAATGAGCAGTTCTTC	CASSASGQSYNEQFF
-	TRBV6-5	TRBJ2-3	-	13	TGTGCCAGCAGACATGGGGGGACAGATACGCAGTATTTT	CASRHGGTDTQYF
TRBD2	TRBV7-2	TRBJ2-7	-	15	TGTGCCAGCAGGAGGGACTACGAATTCTCCTACGAGCAGTACTTC	CASRRDYEFSYEQYF
-	TRBV7-3	TRBJ2-5	-	16	TGTGCCAGCAGCTTAAGTGGGGCGGGAAGAATGGAGACCCAGTACTTC	CASSLSGAGRMETQYF
TRBD1	TRBV28	TRBJ1-5	-	20	TGTGCCAGCAGTTTATACCACGTAAACACCAGGGGGTTAAGCAATCAGCCCCAGCATTTT	CASSLYHVNTRGLSNQPQHF
-	TRBV28	TRBJ1-5	once	14	TGTGCCAGCAATTCGGACAGTTCCCATCAGCCCCAGCATTTT	CASNSDSSHQPQHF
TRBD1	TRBV15	TRBJ2-3	-	15	TGTGCCACCCGTCCTCGGGACAGGGGAAAAGATACGCAGTATTTT	CATRPRDRGKDTQYF